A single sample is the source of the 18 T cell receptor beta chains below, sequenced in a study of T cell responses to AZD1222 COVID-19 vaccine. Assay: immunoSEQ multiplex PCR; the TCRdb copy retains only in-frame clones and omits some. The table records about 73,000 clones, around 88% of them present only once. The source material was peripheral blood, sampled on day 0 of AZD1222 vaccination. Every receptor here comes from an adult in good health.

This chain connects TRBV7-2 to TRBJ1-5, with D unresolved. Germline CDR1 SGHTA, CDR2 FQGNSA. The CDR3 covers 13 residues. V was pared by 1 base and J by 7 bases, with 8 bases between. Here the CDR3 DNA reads TGTGCCAGCAGCTTAGAGAGGCAACAGCCCCAGCATTTT. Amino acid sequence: CASSLERQQPQHF.

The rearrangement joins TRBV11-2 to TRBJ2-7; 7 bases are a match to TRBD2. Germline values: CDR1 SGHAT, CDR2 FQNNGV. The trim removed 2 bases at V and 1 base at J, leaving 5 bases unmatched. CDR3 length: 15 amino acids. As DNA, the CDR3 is TGTGCCAGCAGCTTAAGGAGCGGGGCTTCCTACGAGCAGTACTTC. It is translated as CASSLRSGASYEQYF.

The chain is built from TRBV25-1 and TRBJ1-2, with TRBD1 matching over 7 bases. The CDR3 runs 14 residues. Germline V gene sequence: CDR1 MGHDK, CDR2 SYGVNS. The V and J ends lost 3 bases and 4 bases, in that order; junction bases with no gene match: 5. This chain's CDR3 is CASSDFGTAYGYTF. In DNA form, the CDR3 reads TGTGCCAGCAGTGACTTCGGGACAGCCTATGGCTACACCTTC.

CDR3 nucleotides: TGTGCCAGCAGCTTCGGGCAGGGCACTGAAGCTTTCTTT. This codes for CASSFGQGTEAFF. This chain joins TRBV5-4 and TRBJ1-1; D is perhaps TRBD1 (5 bases). Trimming pared 2 bases from V and 4 bases from J, leaving 9 bases between. In germline, CDR1 is SGHNT, CDR2 YYREEE (reference sequence). The CDR3 covers 13 residues.

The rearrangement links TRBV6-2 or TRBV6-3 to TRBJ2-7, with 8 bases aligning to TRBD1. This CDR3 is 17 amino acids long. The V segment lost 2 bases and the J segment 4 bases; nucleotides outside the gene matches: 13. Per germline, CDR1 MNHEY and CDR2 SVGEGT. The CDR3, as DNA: TGTGCCAGCAGTTACAGAGTGATTCGGCAGGGGGCTTACGAGCAGTACTTC. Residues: CASSYRVIRQGAYEQYF.

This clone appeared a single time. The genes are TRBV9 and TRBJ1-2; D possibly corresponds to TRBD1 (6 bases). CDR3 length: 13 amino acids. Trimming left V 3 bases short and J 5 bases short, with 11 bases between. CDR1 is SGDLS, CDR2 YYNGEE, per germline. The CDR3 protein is CASSEQGSYGYTF. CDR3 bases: TGTGCCAGCAGCGAACAGGGAAGTTATGGCTACACCTTC.

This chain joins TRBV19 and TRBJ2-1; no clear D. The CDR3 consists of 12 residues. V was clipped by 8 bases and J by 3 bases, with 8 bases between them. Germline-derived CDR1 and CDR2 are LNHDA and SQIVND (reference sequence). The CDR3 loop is CASVGYYNEQFF. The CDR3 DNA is TGTGCCAGTGTGGGCTACTACAATGAGCAGTTCTTC.

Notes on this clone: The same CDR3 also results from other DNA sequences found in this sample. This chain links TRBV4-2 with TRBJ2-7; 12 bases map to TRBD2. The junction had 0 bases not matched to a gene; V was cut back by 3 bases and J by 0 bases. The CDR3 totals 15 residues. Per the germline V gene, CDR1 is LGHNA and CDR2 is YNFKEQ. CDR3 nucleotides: TGTGCCAGCAGCCAGGGACTAGCGGGCTCCTACGAGCAGTACTTC. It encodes CASSQGLAGSYEQYF.

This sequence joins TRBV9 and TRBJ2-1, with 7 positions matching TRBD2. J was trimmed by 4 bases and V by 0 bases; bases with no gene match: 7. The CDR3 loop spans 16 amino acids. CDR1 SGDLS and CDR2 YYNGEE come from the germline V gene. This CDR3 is CASSVESSGLYNEQFF. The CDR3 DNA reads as TGTGCCAGCAGCGTAGAGTCTAGCGGCCTTTACAATGAGCAGTTCTTC.

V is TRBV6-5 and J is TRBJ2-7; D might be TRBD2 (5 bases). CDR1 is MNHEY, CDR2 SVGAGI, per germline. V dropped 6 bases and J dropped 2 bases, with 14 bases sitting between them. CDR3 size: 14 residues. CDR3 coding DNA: TGTGCCAGCAGCGGGATTTCCTCCCCCTACGAGCAGTACTTC. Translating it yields CASSGISSPYEQYF.

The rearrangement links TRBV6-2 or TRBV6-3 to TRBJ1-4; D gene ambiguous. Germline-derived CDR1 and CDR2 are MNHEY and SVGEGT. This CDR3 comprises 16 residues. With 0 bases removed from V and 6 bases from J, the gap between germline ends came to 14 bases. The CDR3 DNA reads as TGTGCCAGCAGTTACTCAGGCGGAAGTACCTATGAAAAACTGTTTTTT. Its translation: CASSYSGGSTYEKLFF.

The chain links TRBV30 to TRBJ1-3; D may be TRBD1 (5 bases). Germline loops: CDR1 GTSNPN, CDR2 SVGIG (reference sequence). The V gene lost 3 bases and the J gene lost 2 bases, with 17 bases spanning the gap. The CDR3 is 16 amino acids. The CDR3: CAWSPSPDSPGNTIYF. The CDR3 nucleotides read TGTGCCTGGAGCCCGAGCCCAGACAGCCCTGGAAACACCATATATTTT. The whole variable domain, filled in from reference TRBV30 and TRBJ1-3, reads SQTIHQWPATLVQPVGSPLSLECTVEGTSNPNLYWYRQAAGRGLQLLFYSVGIGQISSEVPQNLSASRPQDRQFILSSKKLLLSDSGFYLCAWSPSPDSPGNTIYFGEGSWLTVV.

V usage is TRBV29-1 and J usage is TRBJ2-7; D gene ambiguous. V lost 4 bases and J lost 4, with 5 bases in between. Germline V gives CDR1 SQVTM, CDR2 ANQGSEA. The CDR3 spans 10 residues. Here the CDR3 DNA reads TGCAGCGTTGCGGGTTACGAGCAGTACTTC. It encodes CSVAGYEQYF.

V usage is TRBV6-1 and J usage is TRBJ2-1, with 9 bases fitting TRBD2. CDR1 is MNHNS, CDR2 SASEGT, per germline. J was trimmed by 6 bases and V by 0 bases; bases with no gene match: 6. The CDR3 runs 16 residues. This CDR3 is CASSEALAGRGNEQFF. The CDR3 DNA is TGTGCCAGCAGTGAAGCGCTAGCGGGGCGGGGCAATGAGCAGTTCTTC.

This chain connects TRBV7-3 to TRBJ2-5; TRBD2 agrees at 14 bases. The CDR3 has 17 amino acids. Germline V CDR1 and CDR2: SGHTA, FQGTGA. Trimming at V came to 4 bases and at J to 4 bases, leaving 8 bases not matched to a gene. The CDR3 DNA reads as TGTGCCAGCAGCTCACTTCCGGGACTAGCGGGAGTAGAGACCCAGTACTTC. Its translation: CASSSLPGLAGVETQYF.

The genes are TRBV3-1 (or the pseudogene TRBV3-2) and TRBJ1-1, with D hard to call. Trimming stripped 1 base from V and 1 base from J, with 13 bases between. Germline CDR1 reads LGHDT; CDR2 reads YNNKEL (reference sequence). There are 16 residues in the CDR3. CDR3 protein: CASSQVERPPNTEAFF. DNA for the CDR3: TGTGCCAGCAGCCAAGTGGAAAGGCCACCGAACACTGAAGCTTTCTTT.

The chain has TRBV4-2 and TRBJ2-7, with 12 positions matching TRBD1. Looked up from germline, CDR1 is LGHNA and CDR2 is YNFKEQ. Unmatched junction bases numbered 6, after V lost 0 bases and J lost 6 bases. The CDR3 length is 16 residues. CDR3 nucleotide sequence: TGTGCCAGCAGCCAAGACCCCGGGACAGGGGGCGGCGAGCAGTACTTC. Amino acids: CASSQDPGTGGGEQYF.

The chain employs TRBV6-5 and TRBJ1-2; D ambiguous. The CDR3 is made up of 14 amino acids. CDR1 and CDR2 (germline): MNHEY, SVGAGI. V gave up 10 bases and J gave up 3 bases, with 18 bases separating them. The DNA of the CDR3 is TGTGCCACCCGTACCCTCGAGGCCTACTATGGCTACACCTTC. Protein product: CATRTLEAYYGYTF.